One sample yielded the 27 T cell receptor beta chains listed below, sequenced in a study of glioma-infiltrating T cells. TCR alpha and beta CDR3 regions were amplified from RNA using iRepertoire nested multiplex PCR. TCRdb reanalysed the multiplex PCR reads using MiXCR and keeps one entry per CDR3 protein. The data contain about 130,000 distinct CDR3 sequences, about 25% of them seen just once; the ten biggest clones take up under 35%. The sample was glioma tissue, nonneoplastic brain tissue, or PBMCs (not recorded which). The receptors originated from a human donor with low-grade glioma or glioblastoma, undergoing nonglioma brain surgery, or in good health (not recorded which).

At least ten counts were recorded for this clonotype. The chain links TRBV28 to TRBJ1-3; no clear D. CDR3 length equals 12 residues. The V end lost 6 bases, the J end lost 0 bases, and 3 bases lay between the germline ends. The germline gives CDR1 MDHEN, CDR2 SYDVKM. The CDR3 loop is CASRRSGNTIYF. The CDR3 nucleotides are TGTGCCAGCAGGCGCTCTGGAAACACCATATATTTT.

A few counts support this clonotype. The junction and the germline gene differ at one end; a read error may be behind it. The J gene is TRBJ1-3, the V gene TRBV7-7; TRBD1 agrees at 7 bases. The CDR3 runs 16 residues. Germline values: CDR1 SSHAT, CDR2 FNYEAQ (reference sequence). The CDR3, as DNA: TGTGCTAGCAGCCCCGGGACAGTCAACTCTGGAAACACCATATATTTT. Protein sequence: CASSPGTVNSGNTIYF.

V is TRBV3-1 and J is TRBJ1-1; tentative D call: TRBD1 (5 bases). The CDR3 sequence is 14 residues long. Germline V CDR1 and CDR2: LGHDT, YNNKEL (reference sequence). The germline V and J ends were trimmed by 1 base and 4 bases, with 10 bases remaining between them. CDR3 DNA sequence: TGTGCCAGCAGCCAAGGCAGGGAGGGCACTGAAGCTTTCTTT. Translation gives CASSQGREGTEAFF.

This clonotype was seen only a few times. This chain joins TRBV7-9 and TRBJ2-2; D remains ambiguous. V was trimmed by 5 bases and J by 0 bases, leaving 19 bases between them. This CDR3 has 18 residues. Germline loops: CDR1 SEHNR, CDR2 FQNEAQ (reference sequence). In DNA form, the CDR3 reads TGTGCCAGCAGCCAAGATTCAGCACAGTTACCGAACACCGGGGAGCTGTTTTTT. It encodes CASSQDSAQLPNTGELFF.

V gene TRBV11-1 combines with J gene TRBJ2-3; D is unclear. The CDR3 has 14 amino acids. Germline CDR1 is SGHAT and CDR2 is FQDESV (reference sequence). Trimming left V 2 bases short and J 4 bases short, with 10 bases between. CDR3 DNA: TGTGCCAGCAGCTTACTTAGTCCGGCAGATACGCAGTATTTT. It is translated as CASSLLSPADTQYF.

J is TRBJ1-6 and V is TRBV4-1; a possible D gene is TRBD1 (6 bases). The V end was cut by 4 bases, the J end by 2 bases, with 15 bases between. Germline V CDR1 and CDR2: MGHRA, YSYEKL. CDR3 length equals 17 residues. This CDR3 reads CASSLSGATTYNSPLHF. The CDR3 DNA is TGCGCCAGCAGCCTCTCGGGGGCAACGACCTATAATTCACCCCTCCACTTT.

Regarding this clonotype: Its ends do not fully match the called genes, so a read error is possible. The gene calls are TRBV11-2 and TRBJ1-2; unclear D gene. From germline, CDR1 is SGHAT and CDR2 FQNNGV. CDR3 size: 16 residues. This CDR3 reads CAGSLAARTENYGYTF. CDR3 in DNA: TGTGCCGGCAGCTTAGCAGCTCGGACGGAAAACTATGGCTACACCTTC.

The table lists this clonotype with many counts. V usage is TRBV19 and J usage is TRBJ2-2; 11 bases align to TRBD2. V lost 7 bases and J lost 7; bases outside the gene matches: 11. The germline CDR1 and CDR2 sequences are LNHDA and SQIVND (reference sequence). This CDR3 is built from 16 residues. In nucleotides, the CDR3 is TGTGCCAGTACTGCGGCTAGCGGGGGGAAATTCGGGGAGCTGTTTTTT. Translating it yields CASTAASGGKFGELFF. Variable domain in full (rest from reference TRBV19 and TRBJ2-2): DGGITQSPKYLFRKEGQNVTLSCEQNLNHDAMYWYRQDPGQGLRLIYYSQIVNDFQKGDIAEGYSVSREKKESFPLTVTSAQKNPTAFYLCASTAASGGKFGELFFGEGSRLTVL.

Remarks on this clonotype: Germline and junction disagree at one end, which may indicate a read error. J is TRBJ1-5 and V is TRBV7-9, with TRBD1 identical over 7 bases. The CDR3 length is 18 residues. Germline-derived CDR1 and CDR2 are SEHNR and FQNEAQ (reference sequence). This chain's CDR3 is CASSQRWGTDPSNQPQHF. The CDR3 nucleotides read TGCGCCAGCAGCCAACGATGGGGGACAGATCCTAGCAATCAGCCCCAGCATTTT.

This clonotype has only a few counts. The chain joins TRBV28 to TRBJ2-1; unclear D gene. In germline, CDR1 is MDHEN, CDR2 SYDVKM. CDR3 length: 15 residues. V lost 1 base and J 6 bases, leaving 13 bases between the germline ends. CDR3 in amino acids: CASSLLSHRSNEQFF. The CDR3 DNA reads as TGTGCCAGCAGTTTATTGTCCCATAGGTCCAATGAGCAGTTCTTC.

This clonotype was seen only a few times. This may come from a read error, since a much larger clone is one base off. The chain recombines TRBV27 with TRBJ1-1, with D unclear. The CDR3 is 13 amino acids. The germline gives CDR1 MNHEY, CDR2 SMNVEV (reference sequence). For the CDR3, the DNA is TGTGCCAGCAGACCCGGGAAGAACGCTGAAGCTTTCTTT. Protein sequence: CASRPGKNAEAFF.

This clonotype was counted between two and nine times. The chain links TRBV6-6 to TRBJ2-3; D gene uncertain. The CDR3 contains 14 residues. V lost 2 bases and J 2 bases, leaving 8 bases between the germline ends. The germline CDR1 and CDR2 sequences are MNHNY and SVGAGI (reference sequence). CDR3 sequence: CASSYPGFTDTQYF. DNA of the CDR3: TGTGCCAGCAGTTACCCAGGTTTCACAGATACGCAGTATTTT.

This clonotype was recorded many times. The chain combines TRBV20-1 with TRBJ1-5; possible D gene TRBD1, 5 bases. V was cut by 0 bases and J by 7 bases, with 10 bases left in between. Germline loops: CDR1 DFQATT, CDR2 SNEGSKA (reference sequence). CDR3 length: 13 residues. The CDR3 DNA sequence: TGCAGTGCTAGAGATGTCAGGGCCCAGCCCCAGCATTTT. This sequence encodes CSARDVRAQPQHF.

This chain joins TRBV14 and TRBJ2-5; TRBD1 matches at 7 bases. The CDR3 runs 14 residues. The germline V gene has CDR1 SGHDN and CDR2 FVKESK. After removal of 2 bases from V and 2 bases from J, the junction contained 2 bases not matched to a gene. The CDR3 DNA reads as TGTGCCAGCAGCCAAAAGACAGGGCAAGAGACCCAGTACTTC. Its translation is CASSQKTGQETQYF.

The chain couples TRBV29-1 to TRBJ1-2; no clear D gene. In germline, CDR1 is SQVTM, CDR2 ANQGSEA. CDR3 size: 12 residues. The V and J ends lost 0 bases and 2 bases respectively, with 4 bases between them. CDR3: CSVEEFNYGYTF. The CDR3, as DNA: TGCAGCGTTGAAGAGTTCAACTATGGCTACACCTTC.

The chain uses TRBV18 and TRBJ2-7, with D possibly TRBD1 on 5 matching bases. Germline V gives CDR1 KGHSH, CDR2 LQKENI. The CDR3 extends over 16 amino acids. Trimming took 1 base from V and 2 from J, leaving 15 bases between them. CDR3 region: CASSPRSAAGTYEQYV. CDR3 bases: TGTGCCAGCTCACCACGGTCGGCTGCAGGGACCTACGAGCAGTACGTC.

This clonotype was picked up many times. The CDR3 nucleotides are TGTGCCAGCAGTTACTCGGACGGACCTCACAGGAATTCACCCCTCCACTTT. Amino acids: CASSYSDGPHRNSPLHF. J is TRBJ1-6 and V is TRBV6-6; D might be TRBD1 (5 bases). The CDR3 covers 17 residues. Germline V gives CDR1 MNHNY, CDR2 SVGAGI (reference sequence). Trimming took off 0 bases at V and 7 bases at J, with 16 bases between the two ends.

The table lists this clonotype with a few counts. The chain couples TRBV4-1 to TRBJ1-5, with D unresolved. V shed 2 bases and J shed 4 bases, with 9 bases lying between them. Germline V gene sequence: CDR1 MGHRA, CDR2 YSYEKL. The CDR3 covers 14 residues. CDR3 amino acids: CASSQWKENQPQHF. The CDR3 DNA reads TGCGCCAGCAGCCAATGGAAGGAAAATCAGCCCCAGCATTTT.

This clonotype is medium-sized. The CDR3 sequence: CANPRLAGPGDTQYF. The CDR3 coding sequence is TGTGCCAACCCCCGACTAGCGGGGCCGGGGGATACGCAGTATTTT. The chain has TRBV27 and TRBJ2-3; 11 bases map to TRBD2. V gave up 10 bases and J gave up 6 bases; unmatched junction bases: 12. The CDR3 extends over 15 amino acids. Germline CDR1 is MNHEY and CDR2 is SMNVEV (reference sequence).

This clonotype was observed a few times. One junction end disagrees with the germline gene, perhaps due to a read error. This chain joins TRBV20-1 and TRBJ2-4; possibly TRBD2 for D (5 bases). The germline V gene encodes CDR1 DFQATT and CDR2 SNEGSKA (reference sequence). The CDR3 is 15 residues long. CDR3 bases: TGCAGTGCTCAGACGGGGTTTTTAGCCAAAAATATTCAGTACTTC. Translating it yields CSAQTGFLAKNIQYF.

This clonotype has at least ten counts. The chain uses TRBV29-1 and TRBJ2-3; TRBD2 might be the D (6 bases). Germline V gene lookup returns CDR1 SQVTM and CDR2 ANQGSEA. CDR3 length equals 16 residues. V lost 6 bases, J lost 3 bases, and 22 bases lay in between. The CDR3 region is CSVASAGRDLTDTQYF. The CDR3 DNA follows: TGCAGCGTGGCCTCCGCGGGGCGGGACTTGACAGATACGCAGTATTTT.

Only a few counts were recorded for this clonotype. The chain employs TRBV29-1 and TRBJ2-3; 7 positions match TRBD1. V shed 3 bases, J shed 5 bases, and the junction held 5 bases outside the gene matches. This CDR3 comprises 13 residues. Germline-derived CDR1 and CDR2 are SQVTM and ANQGSEA. The CDR3 reads CSVDEGAGDTQYF. As DNA, the CDR3 is TGCAGCGTTGATGAGGGGGCCGGAGATACGCAGTATTTT.

The chain uses TRBV6-1 and TRBJ1-2, with TRBD1 matching over 9 bases. The CDR3 is made up of 15 amino acids. V lost 0 bases to trimming and J lost 4 bases; unmatched junction nucleotides: 3. In germline, CDR1 is MNHNS, CDR2 SASEGT. The CDR3, as DNA: TGTGCCAGCAGTGAAGCCCAGACAGGGGGCTATGGCTACACCTTC. Amino acids: CASSEAQTGGYGYTF.

This rearrangement joins TRBV20-1 to TRBJ2-5; the match to TRBD2 covers 12 bases. This CDR3 has 15 amino acids. V gave up 4 bases and J gave up 4 bases; unmatched junction bases: 7. Germline V gene data show CDR1 as DFQATT and CDR2 as SNEGSKA (reference sequence). The DNA of the CDR3 is TGCAGTGCTACCCCTAGCGGGGGGGCGGGAGAGACCCAGTACTTC. Translation: CSATPSGGAGETQYF.

This clonotype occurred many times. The CDR3 loop is CASTGSGGTRTDTQYF. The CDR3 nucleotides are TGTGCCAGCACCGGATCGGGGGGGACACGCACAGATACGCAGTATTTT. The rearrangement uses TRBV6-1 and TRBJ2-3, with TRBD2 matching over 8 bases. This CDR3 is built from 16 residues. The junction had 10 bases not matched to a gene; V was cut back by 7 bases and J by 1 base. Per germline, CDR1 MNHNS and CDR2 SASEGT.

The table lists this clonotype with a few counts. The chain couples TRBV6-1 to TRBJ1-3; D is possibly TRBD1 (5 bases). The CDR3 sequence is 12 residues long. Per the germline V gene, CDR1 is MNHNS and CDR2 is SASEGT. Trimming pared 5 bases from V and 13 bases from J, leaving 15 bases between. This CDR3 is CASSSDIQEIYF. The DNA of the CDR3 is TGTGCCAGCAGTTCGGACATCCAAGAGATATATTTT.

This clonotype was seen only a few times. The chain combines TRBV29-1 with TRBJ2-5, with 7 positions matching TRBD2. The CDR3 runs 13 residues. With V trimmed by 6 bases and J by 4 bases, 8 bases remained unmatched. The germline V gene encodes CDR1 SQVTM and CDR2 ANQGSEA. CDR3 nucleotides: TGCAGCGTCTCGGCTAGCGGCGGAGAGACCCAGTACTTC. It yields the protein CSVSASGGETQYF.